This note documents a single TCR beta chain sequence. Its antigen is currently unknown. Expressed TCRB transcripts were sequenced, since all the RNA that had been isolated was reverse transcribed. The protocol was immunoSEQ multiplex PCR, while the TCRdb copy is restricted to in-frame clones and leaves out a portion. The sample lists some 370,000 clones; 8.5% to 10% were seen once. This specimen belongs to a study of beta chain features in type 1 diabetes. Looking at the study overall: Cell yields, gender and age were comparable in patients and healthy donors.

Study-level points and caveats: The study found fewer insertions and more deletions at VDJ junctions in type 1 diabetes patients. TCRB CDR3s from Type 1 diabetes patients were moderately but significantly shorter in all four CD4+ subsets.

Trimming removed 5 bases at V and 2 bases at J, with 17 bases between. Germline-derived CDR1 and CDR2 are SGHAT and FQNNGV. This CDR3 has 16 amino acids. The chain recombines TRBV11-2 with TRBJ2-3; D is unclear. The sequence derives from a man aged 25 to 40 with type 1 diabetes. The sample consisted of central memory CD4+ T cells from blood. The CDR3 region has the DNA TGTGCCAGCAGCATCATGGTGGGGATCCTCACAGATACGCAGTATTTT. This gives the protein CASSIMVGILTDTQYF.